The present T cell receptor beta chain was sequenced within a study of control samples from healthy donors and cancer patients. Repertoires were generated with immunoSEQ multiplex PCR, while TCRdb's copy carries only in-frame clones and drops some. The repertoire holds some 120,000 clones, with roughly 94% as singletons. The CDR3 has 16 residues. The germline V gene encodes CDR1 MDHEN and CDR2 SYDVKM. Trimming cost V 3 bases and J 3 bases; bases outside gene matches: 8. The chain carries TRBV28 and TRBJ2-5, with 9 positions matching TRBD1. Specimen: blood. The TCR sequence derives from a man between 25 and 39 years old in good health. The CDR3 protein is CASSFPGTGSKETQYF. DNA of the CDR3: TGTGCCAGCAGTTTCCCCGGGACAGGGAGTAAAGAGACCCAGTACTTC.